The 18 T cell receptor beta chains reported below all come from one sample, sequenced in a study of T-cell memory formation after mild COVID-19. MiXCR was run by TCRdb on the 5' RACE reads, yielding one entry per CDR3 protein. The table has 450,000 to 650,000 distinct CDR3 sequences, around 20% seen once. Sequenced: PBMCs or a T cell subset sorted from them (not recorded which). The receptor set was obtained from an adult woman who had mild COVID-19 (a few samples of this study predate the infection). Cell type and time point are not known.

This clonotype was counted ten times or more. The V and J genes are TRBV24-1 and TRBJ1-2, with a possible D match to TRBD1 (6 bases). Trimming pared 7 bases from V and 6 bases from J, leaving 23 bases between. Germline CDR1 is KGHDR and CDR2 is SFDVKD. CDR3 length: 16 amino acids. CDR3 sequence (DNA): TGTGCCACCAGCGCCACCACCGGTCGGACAGCGGATGGCTACACCTTC. This encodes CATSATTGRTADGYTF.

This clonotype came up a few times. This chain connects TRBV5-1 to TRBJ2-1; 10 positions agree with TRBD2. V shed 3 bases, J shed 10 bases, and the junction held 4 bases outside the gene matches. Germline values: CDR1 SGHRS, CDR2 YFSETQ. This CDR3 region has 13 residues. Here the CDR3 DNA reads TGCGCCAGCAGCTCCAGCGGGAGGGAAGAGCAGTTCTTC. It specifies CASSSSGREEQFF.

The chain employs TRBV7-8 and TRBJ2-3, with TRBD1 matching 10 bases. Germline assignment: CDR1 SGHVS and CDR2 FQNEAQ. V lost 5 bases, J lost 0 bases, and 5 bases stayed unmatched. The CDR3 is 16 amino acids. The CDR3 DNA follows: TGTGCCAGCAGCCCCCGGACAGGGGGGAGCACAGATACGCAGTATTTT. This translates into CASSPRTGGSTDTQYF.

The chain joins TRBV7-8 to TRBJ2-6; unclear D gene. Germline values: CDR1 SGHVS, CDR2 FQNEAQ. V lost 2 bases and J 4 bases, leaving 15 bases between the germline ends. This CDR3 comprises 17 residues. The CDR3 DNA reads TGTGCCAGCAGCTTAATTCCCGATATTACAGGGGCCAACGTCCTGACTTTC. This sequence encodes CASSLIPDITGANVLTF.

In this sample, this clonotype turned up many times. The rearrangement uses TRBV12-3 or TRBV12-4 and TRBJ1-1; D call uncertain. The V and J ends lost 3 bases and 1 base respectively, with 6 bases between them. The CDR3 loop spans 13 amino acids. CDR3 region: CASSFTQNTEAFF. CDR3 coding DNA: TGTGCCAGCAGTTTTACACAGAACACTGAAGCTTTCTTT.

This chain joins TRBV20-1 and TRBJ1-1; tentatively, D is TRBD1 (5 bases). Germline-derived CDR1 and CDR2 are DFQATT and SNEGSKA (reference sequence). Trimming removed 3 bases from V and 0 bases from J, with 17 bases in between. The CDR3 extends over 16 amino acids. For the CDR3, the DNA is TGCAGTGCTAGTAGCCCCCCGGGACGGCTGAACACTGAAGCTTTCTTT. Encoded protein: CSASSPPGRLNTEAFF.

This clonotype was seen a few times. This rearrangement joins TRBV6-2 or TRBV6-3 to TRBJ2-3; 7 nucleotides line up with TRBD2. V lost 0 bases to trimming and J lost 6 bases; unmatched junction nucleotides: 15. The CDR3 is 18 residues long. CDR1 MNHEY and CDR2 SVGEGT come from the germline V gene. The CDR3 DNA is TGTGCCAGCAGTTACTCTTTGCTTGGCGGGGGAGTTTCGGATACGCAGTATTTT. The encoded protein is CASSYSLLGGGVSDTQYF.

The chain carries TRBV7-2 and TRBJ2-3; D remains unclear. Trimming stripped 3 bases from V and 0 bases from J, with 16 bases between. There are 17 residues in the CDR3. Germline V gene lookup returns CDR1 SGHTA and CDR2 FQGNSA. For the CDR3, the DNA is TGTGCCAGCAGCTTCCCACTACTTATACCCAGCACAGATACGCAGTATTTT. Translation: CASSFPLLIPSTDTQYF.

The chain combines TRBV29-1 with TRBJ1-1; 8 positions match TRBD1. Germline assignment: CDR1 SQVTM and CDR2 ANQGSEA. The V and J ends lost 6 bases and 4 bases, in that order; junction bases with no gene match: 4. This CDR3 is built from 12 residues. The CDR3 coding sequence is TGCAGCGTAAGAACAGGGGGCACTGAAGCTTTCTTT. Translating it yields CSVRTGGTEAFF.

The chain combines TRBV7-2 with TRBJ1-1; D uncertain. Germline-derived CDR1 and CDR2 are SGHTA and FQGNSA. Trimming shortened V by 1 base and J by 3 bases, and 6 bases separated the two germline ends. This CDR3 spans 13 amino acids. DNA of the CDR3: TGTGCCAGCAGCTTAGGCAAGTACACTGAAGCTTTCTTT. Protein: CASSLGKYTEAFF.

The V and J genes are TRBV5-1 and TRBJ2-1; tentatively, D is TRBD1 (6 bases). The CDR3 is 13 residues long. CDR1 and CDR2 from the germline V gene are SGHRS and YFSETQ. Trimming took 5 bases from V and 8 from J, leaving 14 bases between them. This CDR3 reads CASRNREWDEQFF. The CDR3 coding sequence is TGCGCCAGCAGGAACAGGGAGTGGGATGAGCAGTTCTTC.

This clonotype has more than one count but fewer than ten. V and J are TRBV6-5 and TRBJ2-1; 11 bases are shared with TRBD2. J lost 3 bases, V lost 5 bases, and 6 bases had no gene match. The germline CDR1 and CDR2 sequences are MNHEY and SVGAGI. CDR3 size: 16 residues. Here the CDR3 reads CASSAPGTSGYNEQFF. The CDR3 nucleotides are TGTGCCAGCAGTGCCCCCGGGACTAGCGGCTACAATGAGCAGTTCTTC.

This chain connects TRBV5-1 to TRBJ2-2, with D tentatively TRBD1 or TRBD2 (6 bases each). The CDR3 totals 18 residues. Germline V CDR1 and CDR2: SGHRS, YFSETQ. Trimming shortened V by 1 base and J by 3 bases, and 19 bases separated the two germline ends. DNA of the CDR3: TGCGCCAGCAGCTTGAGGTGGGGGGACATCCGTGACACCGGGGAGCTGTTTTTT. It yields the protein CASSLRWGDIRDTGELFF.

This clonotype was detected only a few times. The gene calls are TRBV24-1 and TRBJ1-1, with 7 positions matching TRBD1. Germline V CDR1 and CDR2: KGHDR, SFDVKD. This CDR3 comprises 13 residues. V lost 5 bases to trimming and J lost 3 bases; unmatched junction nucleotides: 2. CDR3 nucleotides: TGTGCCACCAGTGGGCAGGGGGACACTGAAGCTTTCTTT. This encodes CATSGQGDTEAFF.

This clonotype appeared many times. The J gene is TRBJ2-1, the V gene TRBV6-4; no clear D gene. Trimming took 0 bases from V and 0 from J, leaving 9 bases between them. The CDR3 extends over 16 amino acids. Germline CDR1 is MRHNA and CDR2 is SNTAGT. This chain's CDR3 is CASSDSDGSSYNEQFF. The DNA of the CDR3 is TGTGCCAGCAGTGACTCAGACGGTAGCTCCTACAATGAGCAGTTCTTC.

The table lists this clonotype with a few counts. This chain connects TRBV29-1 to TRBJ1-5; 12 bases line up with TRBD1. Trimming removed 5 bases from V and 5 bases from J; junction bases left unmatched: 4. CDR1 is SQVTM, CDR2 ANQGSEA, per germline. The CDR3 sequence is 14 residues long. The CDR3 nucleotides are TGCAGCGTTTCAGGGACAGGGGGCGATCAGCCCCAGCATTTT. It encodes CSVSGTGGDQPQHF.

The J gene is TRBJ2-3, the V gene TRBV9, with 10 nucleotides matching TRBD2. V lost 3 bases, J lost 1 base, and 5 bases stayed unmatched. Looked up from germline, CDR1 is SGDLS and CDR2 is YYNGEE. This CDR3 contains 16 residues. CDR3 sequence reads: CASSGAGLARTDTQYF. CDR3 in DNA: TGTGCCAGCAGCGGGGCGGGACTAGCGCGCACAGATACGCAGTATTTT.

A single count supports this clonotype. The chain combines TRBV9 with TRBJ2-5; D is unclear. CDR3 size: 14 residues. Germline V CDR1 and CDR2: SGDLS, YYNGEE. Trimming removed 0 bases from V and 1 base from J, with 7 bases in between. The CDR3 DNA follows: TGTGCCAGCAGCGTAGACCCTATCCAAGAGACCCAGTACTTC. It specifies CASSVDPIQETQYF.